This TCR beta chain came from a study of blood T cells in healthy people across ages. Study observations and caveats: Because donor CMV status was unknown, expanded clonotype changes were possibly confounded.

A second 7 to 11 cycle PCR used barcoded and J-beta primers. CDR3-containing paired-end reads numbered at least 3 million in each sample. MiXCR was run by TCRdb on the 5' RACE reads, yielding one entry per CDR3 protein. The table shows around 1.5 million distinct CDR3 sequences, with about 43% occurring only once. The table lists this clonotype with a few counts. Its antigen remains unidentified. Trimming shortened V by 5 bases and J by 6 bases, and 22 bases separated the two germline ends. Germline CDR1 SEHNR, CDR2 FQNEAQ (reference sequence). The CDR3 totals 16 residues. Samples each had at least 6 micrograms of total RNA extracted.

V gene TRBV7-9 combines with J gene TRBJ1-2; no definite D call. The clonotype comes from a woman younger than 30 in good health. The sample was blood. The DNA of the CDR3 is TGTGCCAGCAGCCTCTTTAGCGAAGAGCCTCCCCATGGCTACACCTTC. It is translated as CASSLFSEEPPHGYTF.